This TCR beta chain was profiled in a study of blood T cell repertoires in COVID-19. Profiled with immunoSEQ multiplex PCR; TCRdb holds only in-frame clones, not every one. The top ten clones hold 3% to 4% of a sample with about 170,000 clones, 80% to 90% of them seen once. V dropped 3 bases and J dropped 11; count of bases not matched to a gene: 4. The germline CDR1 and CDR2 sequences are SGHTA and FQGNSA. CDR3 size: 12 residues. The gene calls are TRBV7-2 and TRBJ2-4; 7 positions match TRBD1. The receptor comes from a man between 18 and 35 years old with active or convalescent COVID-19. The sample comprised peripheral blood. CDR3 sequence (DNA): TGTGCCAGCAGCTTGGAAAGGGGGCTTCAGTACTTC. Amino acids: CASSLERGLQYF. Full variable domain (outside the CDR3, taken from reference TRBV7-2 and TRBJ2-4): GAGVSQSPSNKVTEKGKDVELRCDPISGHTALYWYRQSLGQGLEFLIYFQGNSAPDKSGLPSDRFSAERTGGSVSTLTIQRTQQEDSAVYLCASSLERGLQYFGAGTRLSVL.